This T cell receptor (beta chain) was recorded in a study of blood T cells in healthy people across ages. Individuals who donated were healthy Caucasians from Russia aged about 6 to 90. General study points: In these data, TCR beta diversity tracked strongly with naive T cell percentage. Diversity estimates drawn from one million T cells were deemed underestimates.

The V and J ends lost 9 bases and 5 bases, in that order; junction bases with no gene match: 9. CDR3 length: 14 amino acids. Germline-derived CDR1 and CDR2 are SGHTA and FQGTGA. This clonotype was observed many times. The antigen is undetermined. A second PCR, run for about 6 to 11 cycles, used a sample-barcoded 5' primer plus a J-beta primer mix. TCRdb fed the 5' RACE reads into MiXCR, producing one record per CDR3 protein. The sample lists 700,000 to 900,000 distinct CDR3 sequences; around 24% were seen once. This sample was shared with a second study, whose subject was T cells of mothers and their children. That paper adds: No persistent microchimeric T cell clones were detected at around 100 clones per million clonotypes sensitivity.

The genes are TRBV7-3 and TRBJ2-1; 8 bases align to TRBD2. Input material: blood. The clonotype originates from a boy aged 10-17 years in good health. CDR3 in amino acids: CASSLTGGDNEQFF. CDR3 in DNA: TGTGCCAGTTCGCTTACGGGGGGGGACAATGAGCAGTTCTTC.